This T cell receptor (beta chain) derives from a study of T cell responses to AZD1222 COVID-19 vaccine. Produced via immunoSEQ multiplex PCR; TCRdb's table is partial and in-frame only. The sample includes roughly 200,000 clones, roughly 91% of them seen just once. CDR1 is SGHAT, CDR2 FQNNGV, per germline. Trimming took 5 bases from V and 6 from J; bases not matched to a gene: 9. This CDR3 region has 15 residues. This clone has only one observation. The chain employs TRBV11-2 and TRBJ1-5, with 8 bases matching TRBD1. The specimen was peripheral blood, collected on day 0 of MenACWY control vaccination. The source of this sequence is an adult in good health. The CDR3 DNA follows: TGTGCCAGCAGCGCTTCAGGGGGCGGAAGTCAGCCCCAGCATTTT. Protein product: CASSASGGGSQPQHF.